The 12 T cell receptor beta chains in this list originate from one sample, sequenced in a study of cytomegalovirus exposure and HLA in healthy donors (dated by TCRdb to the late 2010s). Libraries were prepared through the immunoSEQ multiplex PCR assay. A mixture of 60 forward primers for TCR Vbeta segments and 13 reverse primers for TCR Jbeta segments was used in the multiplex PCR. TCRdb mirrors the immuneACCESS table, restricted to in-frame sequences. Some clones are absent from its copies; in checked studies, under half trace to an unresolved V gene, and the reason for the others is unknown. This sample holds about 160,000 clones; over 75% were observed only once. The ten largest clonotypes hold 1.9% of the sample. Sequenced: PBMCs. All receptors derive from a young woman in good health and CMV-seronegative.

The count of this clone is one. The chain carries TRBV18 and TRBJ1-1; 9 bases are a match to TRBD1. The CDR3 extends over 17 amino acids. V lost 3 bases, J lost 0 bases, and 8 bases stayed unmatched. Germline CDR1 and CDR2: KGHSH and LQKENI. The CDR3 region is CASSPMGQGTLNTEAFF. DNA for the CDR3: TGTGCCAGCTCACCCATGGGACAGGGCACTCTGAACACTGAAGCTTTCTTT.

The chain joins TRBV9 to TRBJ1-2, with D possibly being TRBD1 (6 bases). The ends were cut back, 1 base at V and 2 bases at J, with 9 bases in the middle. The CDR3 sequence is 14 residues long. The germline V gene has CDR1 SGDLS and CDR2 YYNGEE. The CDR3, as DNA: TGTGCCAGCAGCGTATCAACAGGGAACTATGGCTACACCTTC. It codes for CASSVSTGNYGYTF.

This chain uses TRBV10-1 with TRBJ1-4, with D uncertain. The CDR3 runs to 16 residues. V was clipped by 6 bases and J by 0 bases, with 14 bases between them. CDR1 and CDR2 from the germline V gene are WNHNN and SYGVQD (reference sequence). The CDR3 protein is CASSRTPLATNEKLFF. The CDR3 DNA sequence: TGCGCCAGCAGCCGGACCCCACTAGCAACTAATGAAAAACTGTTTTTT.

V and J are TRBV7-3 and TRBJ1-1; D remains ambiguous. The germline V gene has CDR1 SGHTA and CDR2 FQGTGA. The CDR3 covers 16 residues. V lost 2 bases, J lost 0 bases, and 13 bases lay in between. CDR3 in amino acids: CASSLSPAVMNTEAFF. DNA for the CDR3: TGTGCCAGCAGCTTATCCCCAGCGGTTATGAACACTGAAGCTTTCTTT.

J is TRBJ2-7 and V is TRBV28; D is perhaps TRBD1 (5 bases). The CDR3 length is 14 residues. Trimming removed 1 base at V and 1 base at J, with 8 bases between. Germline values: CDR1 MDHEN, CDR2 SYDVKM. This CDR3 is CASSLSGRSYEQYF. The CDR3 DNA sequence: TGTGCCAGCAGTTTATCAGGGCGTTCCTACGAGCAGTACTTC.

V usage is TRBV2 and J usage is TRBJ2-6, with D uncertain. This CDR3 has 12 residues. Germline V CDR1 and CDR2: SNHLY, FYNNEI. Trimming left V 6 bases short and J 4 bases short, with 4 bases between. The DNA for the CDR3 is TGTGCCAGCAGACAGGGGGCCAACGTCCTGACTTTC. Translation gives CASRQGANVLTF.

This clone came up once. This chain connects TRBV6-1 to TRBJ2-7; 8 nucleotides align to TRBD2. Germline V gives CDR1 MNHNS, CDR2 SASEGT. Losses at the gene ends were 7 bases for V and 4 bases for J; bases not matched to a gene: 12. The CDR3 length is 15 residues. The CDR3 is CASTPAGAGIYEQYF. The CDR3 nucleotides are TGTGCCAGCACCCCAGCGGGAGCGGGGATTTACGAGCAGTACTTC.

The V call is TRBV6-1, the J call TRBJ2-3; 7 nucleotides align to TRBD1. This CDR3 contains 15 residues. CDR1 is MNHNS, CDR2 SASEGT, per germline. V lost 4 bases, J lost 2 bases, and 6 bases stayed unmatched. CDR3 in DNA: TGTGCCAGCAGTGTCCGGGACAGCAACACAGATACGCAGTATTTT. It codes for CASSVRDSNTDTQYF.

V and J are TRBV15 and TRBJ2-1; 7 bases are shared with TRBD1. CDR3 length: 14 residues. V dropped 8 bases and J dropped 6; count of bases not matched to a gene: 10. Per the germline V gene, CDR1 is LNHNV and CDR2 is YYDKDF (reference sequence). The CDR3 reads CATCSGQGVNEQFF. The DNA for the CDR3 is TGTGCCACCTGTTCGGGGCAGGGGGTCAATGAGCAGTTCTTC.

A few counts support this clone. DNA of the CDR3: TGTGCCAGCAGTTTACCCCCCGGGCGGGGAGTCTACGAGCAGTACTTC. This translates into CASSLPPGRGVYEQYF. The gene calls are TRBV28 and TRBJ2-7, with D perhaps TRBD2 (6 bases). CDR3 length equals 16 residues. Looked up from germline, CDR1 is MDHEN and CDR2 is SYDVKM. V lost 2 bases and J 3 bases, leaving 17 bases between the germline ends. Drawing the rest from reference TRBV28 and TRBJ2-7, the complete variable domain is DVKVTQSSRYLVKRTGEKVFLECVQDMDHENMFWYRQDPGLGLRLIYFSYDVKMKEKGDIPEGYSVSREKKERFSLILESASTNQTSMYLCASSLPPGRGVYEQYFGPGTRLTVT.

This rearrangement joins TRBV4-1 to TRBJ2-3; 10 bases fit TRBD2. V was clipped by 1 base and J by 1 base; unmatched bases: 14. This CDR3 spans 20 amino acids. Germline V CDR1 and CDR2: MGHRA, YSYEKL. The DNA of the CDR3 is TGCGCCAGCAGCCAAGGTCGGGCGGTAGCGGGAGGCGTGGGCACAGATACGCAGTATTTT. It specifies CASSQGRAVAGGVGTDTQYF.

The count of this clone is one. The chain has TRBV7-3 and TRBJ2-1, with 7 bases fitting TRBD2. Germline V gives CDR1 SGHTA, CDR2 FQGTGA. Trimming took 2 bases from V and 5 from J; bases not matched to a gene: 6. This CDR3 comprises 15 residues. The CDR3, as DNA: TGTGCCAGCAGCTTAGGGCGGGGGAGGGACAATGAGCAGTTCTTC. Encoded protein: CASSLGRGRDNEQFF.